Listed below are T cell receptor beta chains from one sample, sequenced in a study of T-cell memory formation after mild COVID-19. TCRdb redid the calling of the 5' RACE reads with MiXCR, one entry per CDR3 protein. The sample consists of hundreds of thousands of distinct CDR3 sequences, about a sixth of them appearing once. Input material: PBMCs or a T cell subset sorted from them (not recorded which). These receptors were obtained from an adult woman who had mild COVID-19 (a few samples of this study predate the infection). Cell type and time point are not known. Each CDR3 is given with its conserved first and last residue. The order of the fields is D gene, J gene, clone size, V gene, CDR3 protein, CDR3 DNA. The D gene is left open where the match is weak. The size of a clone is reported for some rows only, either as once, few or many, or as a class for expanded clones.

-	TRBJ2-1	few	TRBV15	CATSSNPTFEQFF	TGTGCCACCAGCAGTAACCCAACGTTTGAGCAGTTCTTC
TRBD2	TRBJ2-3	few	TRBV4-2	CASSQLSSGGAVVADTQYF	TGTGCCAGCAGCCAACTCTCTAGCGGGGGGGCCGTAGTTGCAGATACGCAGTATTTT
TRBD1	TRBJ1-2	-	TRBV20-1	CSPGGQGRRSYTF	TGCAGTCCGGGGGGACAGGGACGTAGAAGCTACACCTTC
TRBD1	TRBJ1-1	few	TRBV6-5	CASSRLTTGDTEAFF	TGTGCCAGCAGTCGACTAACTACAGGGGACACTGAAGCTTTCTTT
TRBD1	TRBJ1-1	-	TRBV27	CASSPQTGENTEAFF	TGTGCCAGCAGTCCCCAGACAGGGGAAAACACTGAAGCTTTCTTT
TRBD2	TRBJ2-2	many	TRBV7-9	CASSLILAGELTGELFF	TGTGCCAGCAGCTTAATTTTGGCGGGAGAGCTCACCGGGGAGCTGTTTTTT
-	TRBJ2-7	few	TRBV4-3	CASSQDRGSAYEQYF	TGCGCCAGCAGCCAAGATAGGGGGAGTGCCTACGAGCAGTACTTC
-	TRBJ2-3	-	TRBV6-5	CASRSTSFSTDTQYF	TGTGCCAGCAGGTCCACTAGCTTTAGCACAGATACGCAGTATTTT
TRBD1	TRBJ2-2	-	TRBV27	CASGGGGTGYHGELFF	TGTGCCAGCGGTGGGGGGGGGACAGGGTATCACGGGGAGCTGTTTTTT
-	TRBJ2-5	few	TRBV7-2	CASSFQGWGETQYF	TGTGCCAGCAGCTTTCAGGGTTGGGGGGAGACCCAGTACTTC
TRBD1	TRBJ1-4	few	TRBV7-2	CASSSLGTANEKLFF	TGTGCCAGCAGCTCCCTAGGGACAGCAAATGAAAAACTGTTTTTT
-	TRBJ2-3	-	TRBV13	CASSIQRASTQYF	TGTGCCAGCAGCATCCAGCGGGCCAGTACGCAGTATTTT
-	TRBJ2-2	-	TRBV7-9	CASSYPLGTRSGELFF	TGTGCCAGCAGCTACCCCCTGGGGACACGGAGCGGGGAGCTGTTTTTT
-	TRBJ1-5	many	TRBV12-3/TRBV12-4	CASSLSGQPNQPQHF	TGTGCCAGCAGTTTATCCGGACAGCCCAATCAGCCCCAGCATTTT
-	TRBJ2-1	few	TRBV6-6	CASRPLEGEQFF	TGTGCCAGCAGGCCCCTAGAGGGTGAGCAGTTCTTC
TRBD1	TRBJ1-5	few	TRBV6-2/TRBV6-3	CASTRTGANQPQHF	TGTGCCAGCACCCGGACAGGGGCGAATCAGCCCCAGCATTTT
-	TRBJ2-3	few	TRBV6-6	CASSYGGSTDTQYF	TGTGCCAGCAGTTACGGCGGGAGCACAGATACGCAGTATTTT
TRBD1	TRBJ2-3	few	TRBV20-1	CSARVQGAGADTQYF	TGCAGTGCTAGAGTTCAGGGGGCGGGTGCAGATACGCAGTATTTT
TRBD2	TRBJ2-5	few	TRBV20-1	CSANGREETQYF	TGCAGTGCTAACGGGAGGGAAGAGACCCAGTACTTC
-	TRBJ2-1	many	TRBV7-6	CASSLEWGRVNEQFF	TGTGCCAGCAGCTTAGAATGGGGCAGGGTGAATGAGCAGTTCTTC
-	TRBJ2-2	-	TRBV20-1	CSARLGGTGELFF	TGCAGTGCTAGACTGGGCGGAACCGGGGAGCTGTTTTTT
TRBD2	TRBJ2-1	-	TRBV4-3	CASGPRTSGPYNEQFF	TGCGCCAGCGGCCCCCGGACTAGCGGACCCTACAATGAGCAGTTCTTC
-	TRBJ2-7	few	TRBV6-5	CASSYKRTGYEQYF	TGTGCCAGCAGTTACAAAAGGACGGGCTACGAGCAGTACTTC
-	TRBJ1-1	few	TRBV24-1	CATRTGHLNTEAFF	TGTGCCACCAGGACGGGACATTTGAACACTGAAGCTTTCTTT
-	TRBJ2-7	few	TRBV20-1	CSAYPSGLPYEQYF	TGCAGTGCTTACCCAAGCGGGTTGCCCTACGAGCAGTACTTC
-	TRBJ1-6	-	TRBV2	CASSDWGRYNSPLHF	TGTGCCAGCAGTGACTGGGGACGCTATAATTCACCCCTCCACTTT
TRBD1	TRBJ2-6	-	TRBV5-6	CASSQDPRDRGWANVLTF	TGTGCCAGCAGCCAAGATCCCCGGGACAGGGGTTGGGCCAACGTCCTGACTTTC
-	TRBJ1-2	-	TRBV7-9	CASSLMDGGHYGYTF	TGTGCCAGCAGCTTAATGGACGGGGGGCATTATGGCTACACCTTC
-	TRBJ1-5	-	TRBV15	CATSRDVAGPSNQPQHF	TGTGCCACCAGCAGAGATGTGGCAGGACCAAGCAATCAGCCCCAGCATTTT
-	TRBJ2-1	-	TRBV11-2	CASTSIVGLNNEQFF	TGTGCCAGCACCTCAATCGTTGGACTGAACAATGAGCAGTTCTTC
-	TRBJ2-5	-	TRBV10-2	CASLSVETQYF	TGCGCCAGCCTTTCTGTAGAGACCCAGTACTTC
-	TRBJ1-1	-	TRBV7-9	CASSVGSTEAFF	TGTGCCAGCAGTGTGGGATCCACTGAAGCTTTCTTT
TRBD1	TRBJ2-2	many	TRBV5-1	CASGDGTVTAGELFF	TGCGCCAGCGGGGACGGGACAGTGACGGCCGGGGAGCTGTTTTTT
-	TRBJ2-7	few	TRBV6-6	CASRRQDNEQYF	TGTGCCAGCCGGCGGCAGGACAACGAGCAGTACTTC
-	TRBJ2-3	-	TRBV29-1	CSVSPRHRGTDTQYF	TGCAGCGTCTCACCCCGGCACAGGGGCACAGATACGCAGTATTTT
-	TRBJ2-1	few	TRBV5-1	CASSLGQHNEQFF	TGCGCCAGCAGCTTGGGGCAGCACAATGAGCAGTTCTTC
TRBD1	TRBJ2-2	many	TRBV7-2	CASSSDRAGELFF	TGTGCCAGCAGCTCCGACAGGGCCGGGGAGCTGTTTTTT
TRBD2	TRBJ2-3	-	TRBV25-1	CASSEFVSGRADTQYF	TGTGCCAGCAGTGAATTTGTTAGCGGGAGGGCAGATACGCAGTATTTT
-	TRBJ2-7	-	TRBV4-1	CASSQDFADSYEQYF	TGCGCCAGCAGCCAAGATTTTGCAGACTCCTACGAGCAGTACTTC
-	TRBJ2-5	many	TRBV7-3	CASSFIRGETQYF	TGTGCCAGCAGCTTCATAAGAGGAGAGACCCAGTACTTC